This T cell receptor beta chain was recovered during a study of beta chain features in type 1 diabetes. Across the study: The number of sorted cells examined across all samples was fewer than 110,000,000. General study findings and limits: Junctions at VDJ sites from type 1 diabetes patients had fewer insertions and more deletions.

There are a few counts of this clone. The target antigen is unknown. Every isolated RNA sample was fully reverse transcribed, so sequencing captured expressed TCRB transcripts. Assay: immunoSEQ multiplex PCR; the TCRdb copy retains only in-frame clones and omits some. Of roughly 290,000 clones in the sample, under 8.5% were seen once. J gave up 4 bases and V 7 bases, and 10 bases lay outside the gene matches. Germline V CDR1 and CDR2: MNHEY, SMNVEV (reference sequence). The CDR3 covers 15 residues. Sequencing input: central memory CD4+ T cells from blood. This clonotype originated in a woman aged 18-29 years in good health. This chain joins TRBV27 and TRBJ2-1; 7 bases line up with TRBD2. In DNA, the CDR3 is TGTGCCAGCAAGGGCCTGGGGGACTATTACAATGAGCAGTTCTTC. Protein: CASKGLGDYYNEQFF.